This TCR beta chain was recovered during a study of early T cells in non-severe SARS-CoV-2 infection. In the case of this clonotype: What it binds is unknown.

Trimming stripped 4 bases from V and 11 bases from J, with 13 bases between. The germline V gene has CDR1 SEHNR and CDR2 FQNEAQ (reference sequence). The CDR3 loop spans 12 amino acids. Points from the study as a whole: VDJdb matching skewed toward anti-spike CD8 responses, missing private and CD4 specificities.

Unique molecular identifiers were attached to individual cDNA molecules. TCRdb recomputed calls from the 5' RACE reads with MiXCR, one row per CDR3 protein. The sample yields 65,000 to 85,000 distinct CDR3 sequences, approximately 9.1% seen once. The J gene is TRBJ2-3, the V gene TRBV7-9; tentatively, D is TRBD1 or TRBD2 (5 bases each). The sample here was whole blood, taken at baseline. The receptor comes from an adult who was a healthcare worker with PCR-confirmed SARS-CoV-2 infection or an uninfected control (not recorded which). Written as DNA, the CDR3 is TGTGCCAGCAGCTCGGGACGGCTCAAGCAGTATTTT. Protein sequence: CASSSGRLKQYF.